This is a list of T cell receptor beta chains from one sample in a study of blood T cell repertoires in COVID-19. Some clones are missing from TCRdb's copy, which holds only in-frame ones; the method was immunoSEQ multiplex PCR. The sample consists of approximately 180,000 clones, roughly 84% of them appearing once. Sequenced input: peripheral blood. The receptor set was obtained from a person in their 70s with COVID-19, enrolled during active disease. Both conserved end residues are part of each CDR3. Fields, in order: clone size, V gene, J gene, D gene, CDR3 protein, CDR3 DNA. The D gene is left open where the match is weak. Clone size is not always given. Where it is, it says once, few, many or a class for expanded clones.

>once|TRBV5-5|TRBJ1-1|.
CASSLGAYENTEAFF
TGTGCCAGCAGCTTGGGGGCCTACGAAAACACTGAAGCTTTCTTT
>.|TRBV10-3|TRBJ2-3|TRBD2
CAITAGGFVGTDTQYF
TGTGCCATCACGGCGGGAGGGTTTGTCGGCACAGATACGCAGTATTTT
>.|TRBV7-8|TRBJ2-3|TRBD2
CASSLVWAGGRSGTRGDTQYF
TGTGCCAGCAGCTTAGTTTGGGCGGGAGGACGGTCGGGGACTAGGGGGGATACGCAGTATTTT
>.|TRBV29-1|TRBJ2-3|.
CSVERGGISTDTQYF
TGCAGCGTTGAAAGGGGGGGGATCAGCACAGATACGCAGTATTTT
>.|TRBV7-2|TRBJ2-2|.
CASSFTGRNTGELFF
TGTGCCAGCAGCTTCACAGGGCGGAACACCGGGGAGCTGTTTTTT
>.|TRBV19|TRBJ1-6|.
CASQIRGSPLHF
TGTGCCAGTCAGATTCGAGGTTCACCCCTCCACTTT
>once|TRBV7-9|TRBJ2-5|.
CASSWATTGSETQYF
TGTGCCAGCAGCTGGGCCACCACAGGGTCGGAGACCCAGTACTTC
>.|TRBV15|TRBJ1-4|.
CATSANMGAEKLFF
TGTGCCACCAGCGCAAACATGGGGGCTGAAAAACTGTTTTTT
>once|TRBV7-9|TRBJ2-7|.
CASSPRLVDEQYF
TGTGCCAGCAGCCCGCGGTTGGTTGACGAGCAGTACTTC
>.|TRBV3-1/TRBV3-2|TRBJ2-7|TRBD1
CASSAGQGSYEQYF
TGTGCCAGCAGCGCGGGACAGGGTAGCTACGAGCAGTACTTC
>.|TRBV6-1|TRBJ2-3|TRBD2
CASSDRISGSSADTQYF
TGTGCCAGCAGTGACCGGATTAGCGGGAGTAGCGCAGATACGCAGTATTTT
>.|TRBV18|TRBJ2-7|TRBD2
CASSPPTSGAVQYF
TGTGCCAGCTCACCACCGACTAGCGGGGCCGTGCAGTACTTC
>.|TRBV4-3|TRBJ1-2|TRBD1
CASSQGRGRWDGYTF
TGCGCCAGCAGCCAAGGGAGGGGGCGCTGGGATGGCTACACCTTC
>.|TRBV28|TRBJ1-1|.
CASGKIVTEAFF
TGTGCCAGCGGTAAGATAGTGACTGAAGCTTTCTTT
>.|TRBV6-7|TRBJ2-4|.
CASRKGGAIKNIQYF
TGTGCCAGCAGAAAGGGTGGGGCGATCAAAAACATTCAGTACTTC
>.|TRBV4-1|TRBJ2-7|TRBD2
CASSQAPSGSYEQYF
TGCGCCAGCAGCCAAGCCCCTAGCGGGAGCTACGAGCAGTACTTC